One sample yielded the 29 T cell receptor beta chains listed below, sequenced in a study of cytomegalovirus exposure and HLA in healthy donors. TCRdb keeps only in-frame clones here, not all; method: immunoSEQ multiplex PCR. The table has 110,000 to 150,000 clones, 85% to 95% seen once; the top ten hold less than 2%. The source material was PBMCs. The receptors originated from a young man in good health and CMV-seropositive.

The rearrangement uses TRBV6-1 and TRBJ1-2; TRBD1 might be the D (6 bases). Germline V gene data show CDR1 as MNHNS and CDR2 as SASEGT. V lost 7 bases to trimming and J lost 8 bases, with 20 bases between them. The CDR3 extends over 14 amino acids. The CDR3, as DNA: TGTGCCAGCAATTTAGGTGGGGGCGCCCGGGGCTACACCTTC. This encodes CASNLGGGARGYTF.

The J gene is TRBJ1-2, the V gene TRBV7-2, with TRBD1 identical over 8 bases. With V trimmed by 5 bases and J by 4 bases, 15 bases remained unmatched. The CDR3 runs 17 residues. The germline CDR1 and CDR2 sequences are SGHTA and FQGNSA. The CDR3 sequence is CASSPYHGQGGGYGYTF. The DNA of the CDR3 is TGTGCCAGCAGCCCTTACCACGGACAGGGCGGTGGCTATGGCTACACCTTC.

This chain links TRBV18 with TRBJ1-3, with D possibly being TRBD1 (5 bases). Deletions cut 3 bases from V and 0 bases from J, with 12 bases between. CDR1 and CDR2 from the germline V gene are KGHSH and LQKENI. The CDR3 has 16 amino acids. The CDR3 region is CASSPVGGSSGNTIYF. CDR3 bases: TGTGCCAGCTCACCCGTCGGGGGTAGCTCTGGAAACACCATATATTTT.

The gene calls are TRBV7-9 and TRBJ2-7; possibly TRBD1 for D (6 bases). V was clipped by 5 bases and J by 7 bases, with 18 bases between them. Germline V gives CDR1 SEHNR, CDR2 FQNEAQ (reference sequence). This CDR3 comprises 14 residues. The CDR3 DNA is TGTGCCAGCAGCCCCCAGGGGTTTAGGGGGGAGCAGTACTTC. This sequence encodes CASSPQGFRGEQYF.

This rearrangement joins TRBV18 to TRBJ1-5; D gene unclear. Per the germline V gene, CDR1 is KGHSH and CDR2 is LQKENI. CDR3 length equals 15 residues. The V end lost 1 base, the J end lost 0 bases, and 7 bases lay between the germline ends. The CDR3 loop reads CASSPRADSNQPQHF. The CDR3 nucleotides read TGTGCCAGCTCACCACGGGCAGATAGCAATCAGCCCCAGCATTTT.

This clone was observed once. The chain recombines TRBV2 with TRBJ2-1, with D uncertain. There are 15 residues in the CDR3. The V gene's germline CDR1 is SNHLY and CDR2 FYNNEI. The V end lost 0 bases, the J end lost 6 bases, and 12 bases lay between the germline ends. The CDR3 region is CASSEALRRGNEQFF. The CDR3 nucleotides read TGTGCCAGCAGTGAAGCGCTTCGTCGAGGCAATGAGCAGTTCTTC.

The CDR3 region has the DNA TGCGCCAGCAGCCAAGTAGGGACAGGGGTTGGCAATGAGCAGTTCTTC. Translating it yields CASSQVGTGVGNEQFF. The rearrangement joins TRBV4-1 to TRBJ2-1; TRBD1 matches 10 bases. CDR3 size: 16 residues. V was pared by 1 base and J by 6 bases, with 6 bases of the junction left unmatched. CDR1 and CDR2 from the germline V gene are MGHRA and YSYEKL.

The CDR3: CASSWQTGLATDTQYF. CDR3 DNA: TGTGCCAGCAGCTGGCAGACAGGACTTGCCACAGATACGCAGTATTTT. This sequence joins TRBV5-6 and TRBJ2-3, with D possibly being TRBD1 (6 bases). Germline V CDR1 and CDR2: SGHDT, YYEEEE. Trimming took 3 bases from V and 2 from J, leaving 16 bases between them. The CDR3 is 16 amino acids.

The chain combines TRBV5-1 with TRBJ1-1; D is undetermined. Looked up from germline, CDR1 is SGHRS and CDR2 is YFSETQ. V lost 4 bases and J lost 2, with 6 bases in between. The CDR3 spans 12 residues. The CDR3 nucleotides read TGCGCCAGCAGCCTCTCTAACACTGAAGCTTTCTTT. This codes for CASSLSNTEAFF.

The chain joins TRBV2 to TRBJ2-5; 7 bases match TRBD1. The CDR3 has 16 residues. The V gene's germline CDR1 is SNHLY and CDR2 FYNNEI. V gave up 4 bases and J gave up 5 bases; unmatched junction bases: 13. CDR3 loop: CASSVMWAGGKETQYF. The CDR3 bases are TGTGCCAGCAGTGTTATGTGGGCAGGGGGTAAGGAGACCCAGTACTTC.

V usage is TRBV5-1 and J usage is TRBJ1-5, with D unclear. Germline-derived CDR1 and CDR2 are SGHRS and YFSETQ. V lost 2 bases to trimming and J lost 7 bases, with 7 bases between them. This CDR3 has 12 amino acids. CDR3 sequence: CASSLDGQPQHF. The CDR3 bases are TGCGCCAGCAGCTTAGACGGGCAGCCCCAGCATTTT.

This sequence joins TRBV28 and TRBJ1-5, with 11 positions matching TRBD1. Trimming at V came to 11 bases and at J to 5 bases, leaving 5 bases not matched to a gene. Germline V gene sequence: CDR1 MDHEN, CDR2 SYDVKM. This CDR3 has 13 amino acids. The CDR3 is CACRDRGYQPQHF. DNA for the CDR3: TGTGCCTGCCGGGACAGGGGGTATCAGCCCCAGCATTTT.

The rearrangement uses TRBV19 and TRBJ1-6; D may be TRBD1 (6 bases). CDR1 and CDR2 from the germline V gene are LNHDA and SQIVND (reference sequence). V dropped 7 bases and J dropped 6 bases, with 7 bases sitting between them. The CDR3 loop spans 12 amino acids. The CDR3 sequence: CASNRANSPLHF. CDR3 in DNA: TGTGCCAGTAACAGGGCTAATTCACCCCTCCACTTT.

The chain uses TRBV2 and TRBJ2-3, with 10 bases identical to TRBD1. Losses at the gene ends were 6 bases for V and 4 bases for J; bases not matched to a gene: 4. This CDR3 contains 14 residues. CDR1 and CDR2 from the germline V gene are SNHLY and FYNNEI. Written as DNA, the CDR3 is TGTGCCAGCAGACTTGGGACAGGGGCAGATACGCAGTATTTT. Translation: CASRLGTGADTQYF. The variable domain in full, completed from reference TRBV2 and TRBJ2-3, reads EPEVTQTPSHQVTQMGQEVILRCVPISNHLYFYWYRQILGQKVEFLVSFYNNEISEKSEIFDDQFSVERPDGSNFTLKIRSTKLEDSAMYFCASRLGTGADTQYFGPGTRLTVL.

The chain recombines TRBV6-5 with TRBJ1-5; possible D gene TRBD1, 6 bases. This CDR3 comprises 14 residues. V was trimmed by 2 bases and J by 6 bases, leaving 11 bases between them. Germline loops: CDR1 MNHEY, CDR2 SVGAGI. The CDR3 loop reads CASSYGGAGQPQHF. The CDR3 bases are TGTGCCAGCAGTTACGGGGGGGCAGGTCAGCCCCAGCATTTT.

V gene TRBV25-1 combines with J gene TRBJ2-1; 9 bases align to TRBD2. CDR1 and CDR2 (germline): MGHDK, SYGVNS. The CDR3 spans 14 residues. The V gene end was trimmed by 5 bases and the J gene end by 3 bases; junction bases not matched to a gene: 2. The CDR3 loop is CASSWTSVYNEQFF. In DNA, the CDR3 is TGTGCCAGCAGTTGGACTAGCGTCTACAATGAGCAGTTCTTC.

This chain joins TRBV2 and TRBJ1-5; the match to TRBD1 covers 9 bases. Germline CDR1 is SNHLY and CDR2 is FYNNEI. J was trimmed by 7 bases and V by 0 bases; bases with no gene match: 7. This CDR3 spans 16 amino acids. This chain's CDR3 is CASSEATGGASQPQHF. DNA of the CDR3: TGTGCCAGCAGTGAAGCAACAGGGGGCGCGTCACAGCCCCAGCATTTT.

This chain joins TRBV9 and TRBJ2-1; possible D gene TRBD2, 6 bases. This CDR3 comprises 16 residues. Germline-derived CDR1 and CDR2 are SGDLS and YYNGEE. Trimming stripped 3 bases from V and 0 bases from J, with 13 bases between. Here the CDR3 reads CASSARDFTSYNEQFF. In DNA, the CDR3 is TGTGCCAGCAGCGCCCGGGACTTCACCTCCTACAATGAGCAGTTCTTC.

The chain uses TRBV28 and TRBJ2-7; the D gene is possibly TRBD2 (6 bases). The CDR3 spans 15 residues. Trimming pared 2 bases from V and 4 bases from J, leaving 15 bases between. In germline, CDR1 is MDHEN, CDR2 SYDVKM. The CDR3 DNA sequence: TGTGCCAGCAGTTTAGCGGGAACTCACGGGTACGAGCAGTACTTC. It encodes CASSLAGTHGYEQYF. Full variable domain (outside the CDR3, taken from reference TRBV28 and TRBJ2-7): DVKVTQSSRYLVKRTGEKVFLECVQDMDHENMFWYRQDPGLGLRLIYFSYDVKMKEKGDIPEGYSVSREKKERFSLILESASTNQTSMYLCASSLAGTHGYEQYFGPGTRLTVT.

The chain links TRBV7-6 to TRBJ2-3, with D possibly being TRBD2 (6 bases). The V end lost 2 bases, the J end lost 0 bases, and 9 bases lay between the germline ends. CDR1 SGHVS and CDR2 FNYEAQ come from the germline V gene. The CDR3 covers 15 residues. CDR3 sequence reads: CASSLPGASTDTQYF. CDR3 DNA: TGTGCCAGCAGCTTACCGGGAGCTAGCACAGATACGCAGTATTTT. The variable domain in full, completed from reference TRBV7-6 and TRBJ2-3, reads GAGVSQSPRYKVTKRGQDVALRCDPISGHVSLYWYRQALGQGPEFLTYFNYEAQQDKSGLPNDRFSAERPEGSISTLTIQRTEQRDSAMYRCASSLPGASTDTQYFGPGTRLTVL.

V and J are TRBV6-5 and TRBJ1-5; 11 bases agree with TRBD1. Germline V gene data show CDR1 as MNHEY and CDR2 as SVGAGI. The length of the CDR3 is 15 residues. J was trimmed by 4 bases and V by 6 bases; bases with no gene match: 5. CDR3 in DNA: TGTGCCAGCAGCCCGGACAGGGGGCCGAATCAGCCCCAGCATTTT. It is translated as CASSPDRGPNQPQHF.

The rearrangement uses TRBV28 and TRBJ1-1, with 8 bases fitting TRBD1. The trim removed 6 bases at V and 4 bases at J, leaving 7 bases unmatched. This CDR3 has 14 residues. The germline gives CDR1 MDHEN, CDR2 SYDVKM. DNA of the CDR3: TGTGCCAGCAGATACACAGGGGGTGTCACTGAAGCTTTCTTT. It codes for CASRYTGGVTEAFF.

The sample holds one count of this clone. CDR3 sequence (DNA): TGTGCCAGCTCACCACCGGGCAGGGAAAAACTGTTTTTT. This translates into CASSPPGREKLFF. V is TRBV18 and J is TRBJ1-4; no clear D. Germline V gene lookup returns CDR1 KGHSH and CDR2 LQKENI. The CDR3 has 13 residues. Trimming removed 0 bases from V and 8 bases from J, with 7 bases in between.

This clone was seen only once. V is TRBV15 and J is TRBJ1-2; weak D call: TRBD1 (6 bases). The germline CDR1 and CDR2 sequences are LNHNV and YYDKDF (reference sequence). Trimming stripped 0 bases from V and 4 bases from J, with 12 bases between. CDR3 size: 15 residues. The CDR3 DNA is TGTGCCACCAGCAGAGAGAAGGAGACAGGCTATGGCTACACCTTC. It specifies CATSREKETGYGYTF.

CDR3 in DNA: TGCAGTGCGCGACTAGTTCATGAGCAGTTCTTC. Its protein is CSARLVHEQFF. The chain recombines TRBV20-1 with TRBJ2-1; D is perhaps TRBD2 (6 bases). The CDR3 covers 11 residues. The germline V gene encodes CDR1 DFQATT and CDR2 SNEGSKA (reference sequence). V was cut by 6 bases and J by 8 bases, with 11 bases left in between.

The chain couples TRBV5-1 to TRBJ2-1; D unresolved. Germline CDR1 and CDR2: SGHRS and YFSETQ. The V end lost 2 bases, the J end lost 3 bases, and 6 bases lay between the germline ends. CDR3 length equals 13 residues. CDR3 nucleotides: TGCGCCAGCAGCTTTTACGGCTACAATGAGCAGTTCTTC. Protein product: CASSFYGYNEQFF.

This clone has just a few counts. The chain employs TRBV5-1 and TRBJ2-7, with 7 bases aligning to TRBD2. This CDR3 comprises 16 residues. J lost 2 bases, V lost 3 bases, and 11 bases had no gene match. Per the germline V gene, CDR1 is SGHRS and CDR2 is YFSETQ. The CDR3 is CASSSNSGGRAYEQYF. DNA for the CDR3: TGCGCCAGCAGCTCCAACAGTGGGGGGAGGGCCTACGAGCAGTACTTC. Looking up the rest from reference TRBV5-1 and TRBJ2-7 gives the full variable domain: KAGVTQTPRYLIKTRGQQVTLSCSPISGHRSVSWYQQTPGQGLQFLFEYFSETQRNKGNFPGRFSGRQFSNSRSEMNVSTLELGDSALYLCASSSNSGGRAYEQYFGPGTRLTVT.

This chain connects TRBV5-1 to TRBJ1-2; 7 bases map to TRBD1. V was pared by 0 bases and J by 6 bases, with 5 bases of the junction left unmatched. The CDR3 consists of 14 residues. Germline CDR1 is SGHRS and CDR2 is YFSETQ. DNA for the CDR3: TGCGCCAGCAGCTTGGCAAGAGGGGGCGATGGCTACACCTTC. It encodes CASSLARGGDGYTF. Filled out from reference TRBV5-1 and TRBJ1-2, the complete variable domain reads KAGVTQTPRYLIKTRGQQVTLSCSPISGHRSVSWYQQTPGQGLQFLFEYFSETQRNKGNFPGRFSGRQFSNSRSEMNVSTLELGDSALYLCASSLARGGDGYTFGSGTRLTVV.

The chain couples TRBV7-2 to TRBJ2-7; D not certain. Germline V gene lookup returns CDR1 SGHTA and CDR2 FQGNSA. The CDR3 totals 13 residues. V shed 5 bases and J shed 5 bases, with 13 bases lying between them. Written as DNA, the CDR3 is TGTGCCAGCAGCCCTCTGGCTCCAGACGAGCAGTACTTC. Translation: CASSPLAPDEQYF.